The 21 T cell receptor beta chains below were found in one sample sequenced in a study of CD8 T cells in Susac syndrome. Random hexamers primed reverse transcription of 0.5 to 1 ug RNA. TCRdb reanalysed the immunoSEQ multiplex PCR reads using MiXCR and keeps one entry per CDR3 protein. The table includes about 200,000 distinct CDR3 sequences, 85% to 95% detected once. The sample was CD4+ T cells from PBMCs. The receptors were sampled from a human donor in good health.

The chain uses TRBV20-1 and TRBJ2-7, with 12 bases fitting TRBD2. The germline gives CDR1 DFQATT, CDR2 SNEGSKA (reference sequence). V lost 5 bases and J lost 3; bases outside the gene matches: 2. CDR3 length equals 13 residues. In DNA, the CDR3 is TGCAGTGCTCTGGGACTAGCGGGCTACGAGCAGTACTTC. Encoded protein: CSALGLAGYEQYF.

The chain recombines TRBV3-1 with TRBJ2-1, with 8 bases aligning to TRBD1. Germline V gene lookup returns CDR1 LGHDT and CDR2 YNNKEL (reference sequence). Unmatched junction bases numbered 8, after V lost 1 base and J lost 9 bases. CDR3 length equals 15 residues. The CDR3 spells CASSQAGTGKFEQFF. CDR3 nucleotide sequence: TGTGCCAGCAGCCAAGCCGGGACAGGTAAATTTGAGCAGTTCTTC.

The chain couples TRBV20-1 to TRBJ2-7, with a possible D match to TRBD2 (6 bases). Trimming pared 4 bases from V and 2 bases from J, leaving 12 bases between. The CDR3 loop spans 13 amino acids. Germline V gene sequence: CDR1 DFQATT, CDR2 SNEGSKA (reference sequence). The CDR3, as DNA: TGCAGTGCTAAAACGGGGGACCCCTACGAGCAGTACTTC. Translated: CSAKTGDPYEQYF.

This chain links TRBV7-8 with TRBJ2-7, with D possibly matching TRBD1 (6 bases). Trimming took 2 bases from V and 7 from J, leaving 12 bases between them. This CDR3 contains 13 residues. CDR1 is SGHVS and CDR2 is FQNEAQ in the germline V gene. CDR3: CASSLSPQGEQYV. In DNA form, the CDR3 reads TGTGCCAGCAGCTTATCCCCTCAGGGGGAGCAGTACGTC.

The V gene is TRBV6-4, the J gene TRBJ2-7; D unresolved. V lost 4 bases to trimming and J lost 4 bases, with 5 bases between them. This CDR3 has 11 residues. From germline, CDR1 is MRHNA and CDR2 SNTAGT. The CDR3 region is CASSASYEQYV. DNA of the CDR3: TGTGCCAGCAGTGCCTCTTACGAGCAGTACGTC.

The CDR3 DNA sequence: TGTGCCAGCAGGCCGACAGGGGTGAACACTGAAGCTTTCTTT. It is translated as CASRPTGVNTEAFF. The V and J genes are TRBV12-3 or TRBV12-4 and TRBJ1-1, with 8 nucleotides matching TRBD1. The CDR3 loop spans 14 amino acids. With 6 bases clipped from V and 0 bases from J, the junction kept 3 bases outside the gene matches.

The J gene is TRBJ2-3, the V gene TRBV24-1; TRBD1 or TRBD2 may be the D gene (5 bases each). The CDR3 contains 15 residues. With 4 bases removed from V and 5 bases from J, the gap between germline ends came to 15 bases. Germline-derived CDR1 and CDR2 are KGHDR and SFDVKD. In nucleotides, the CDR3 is TGTGCCACCAGTGACCCTAGAGGGGATGGAGATACGCAGTATTTT. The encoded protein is CATSDPRGDGDTQYF.

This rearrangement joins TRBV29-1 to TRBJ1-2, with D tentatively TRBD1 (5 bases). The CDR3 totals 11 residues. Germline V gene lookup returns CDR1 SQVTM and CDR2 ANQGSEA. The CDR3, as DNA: TGCGGTACAGGTTTTGTTTATGGCTACACCTTC. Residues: CGTGFVYGYTF.

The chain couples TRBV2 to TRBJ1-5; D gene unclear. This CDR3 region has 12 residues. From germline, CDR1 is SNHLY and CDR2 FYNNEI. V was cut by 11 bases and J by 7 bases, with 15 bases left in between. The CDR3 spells CASSGVPQPQHF. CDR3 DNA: TGTGCCTCGTCCGGGGTCCCCCAGCCCCAGCATTTT.

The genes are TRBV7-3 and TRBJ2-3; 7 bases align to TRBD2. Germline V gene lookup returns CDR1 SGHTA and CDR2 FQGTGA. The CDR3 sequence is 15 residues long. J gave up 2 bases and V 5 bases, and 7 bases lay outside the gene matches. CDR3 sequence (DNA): TGTGCCAGCAGCCCACTAGCGCTAGCCACAGATACGCAGTATTTT. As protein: CASSPLALATDTQYF. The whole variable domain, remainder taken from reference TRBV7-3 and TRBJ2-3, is GAGVSQTPSNKVTEKGKYVELRCDPISGHTALYWYRQSLGQGPEFLIYFQGTGAADDSGLPNDRFFAVRPEGSVSTLKIQRTERGDSAVYLCASSPLALATDTQYFGPGTRLTVL.

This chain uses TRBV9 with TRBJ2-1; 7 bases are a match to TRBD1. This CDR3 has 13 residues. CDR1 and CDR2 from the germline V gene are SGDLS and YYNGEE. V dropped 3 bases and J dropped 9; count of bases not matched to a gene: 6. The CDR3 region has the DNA TGTGCCAGCAGCGCTCAGACAGGGACTGAGCAGTTCTTC. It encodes CASSAQTGTEQFF.

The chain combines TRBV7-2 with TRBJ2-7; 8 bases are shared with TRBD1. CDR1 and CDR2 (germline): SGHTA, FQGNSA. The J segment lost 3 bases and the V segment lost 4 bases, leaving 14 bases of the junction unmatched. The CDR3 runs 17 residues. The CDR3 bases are TGTGCCAGCAGCTCACAACTGGGACAGGTTAACGGCTACGAGCAGTACTTC. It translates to CASSSQLGQVNGYEQYF.

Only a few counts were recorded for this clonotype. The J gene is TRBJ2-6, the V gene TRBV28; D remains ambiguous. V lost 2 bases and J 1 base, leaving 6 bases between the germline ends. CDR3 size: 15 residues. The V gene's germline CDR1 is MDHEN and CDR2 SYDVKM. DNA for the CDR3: TGTGCCAGCAGTTTAGGGTCTTCTGGGGCCAACGTCCTGACTTTC. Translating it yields CASSLGSSGANVLTF.

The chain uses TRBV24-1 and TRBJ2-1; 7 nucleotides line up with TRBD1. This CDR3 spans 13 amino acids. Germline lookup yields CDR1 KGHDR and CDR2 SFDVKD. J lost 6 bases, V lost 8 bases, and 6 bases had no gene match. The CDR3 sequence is CATNTGAGNEQFF. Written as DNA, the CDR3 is TGTGCCACCAACACAGGGGCCGGCAATGAGCAGTTCTTC.

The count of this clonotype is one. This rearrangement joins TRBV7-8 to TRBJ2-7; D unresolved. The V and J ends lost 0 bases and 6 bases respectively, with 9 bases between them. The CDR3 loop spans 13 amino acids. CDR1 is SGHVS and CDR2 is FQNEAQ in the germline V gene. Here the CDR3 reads CASSLARFSEQYV. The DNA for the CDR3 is TGTGCCAGCAGCTTAGCCAGGTTTTCCGAGCAGTACGTC.

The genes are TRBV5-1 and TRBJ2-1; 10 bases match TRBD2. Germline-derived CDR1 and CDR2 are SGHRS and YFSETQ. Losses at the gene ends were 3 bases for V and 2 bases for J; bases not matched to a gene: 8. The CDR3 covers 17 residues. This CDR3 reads CASSSLLAGMTYNEQFF. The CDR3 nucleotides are TGCGCCAGCAGCTCCTTACTAGCGGGGATGACCTACAATGAGCAGTTCTTC.

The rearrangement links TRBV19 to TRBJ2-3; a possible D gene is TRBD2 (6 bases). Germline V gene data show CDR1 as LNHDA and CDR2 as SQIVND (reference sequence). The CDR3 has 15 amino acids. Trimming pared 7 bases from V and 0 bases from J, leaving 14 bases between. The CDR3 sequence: CASNKRRESTDTQYF. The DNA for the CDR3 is TGTGCCAGTAACAAACGGAGGGAGAGCACAGATACGCAGTATTTT.

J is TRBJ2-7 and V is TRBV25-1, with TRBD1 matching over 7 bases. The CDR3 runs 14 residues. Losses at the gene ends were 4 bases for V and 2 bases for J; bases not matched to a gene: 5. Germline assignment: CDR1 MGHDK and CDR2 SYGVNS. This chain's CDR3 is CASSGDRDPYEQYF. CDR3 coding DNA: TGTGCCAGCAGTGGAGACAGGGATCCCTACGAGCAGTACTTC.

This CDR3 reads CASSLAAAYNEQFF. In nucleotides, the CDR3 is TGTGCCAGCAGCTTAGCGGCAGCGTACAATGAGCAGTTCTTC. This sequence joins TRBV7-8 and TRBJ2-1; no reliable D call. Germline V gene lookup returns CDR1 SGHVS and CDR2 FQNEAQ. V lost 0 bases and J lost 4, with 7 bases in between. CDR3 size: 14 residues. Full variable domain (outside the CDR3, taken from reference TRBV7-8 and TRBJ2-1): GAGVSQSPRYKVAKRGQDVALRCDPISGHVSLFWYQQALGQGPEFLTYFQNEAQLDKSGLPSDRFFAERPEGSVSTLKIQRTQQEDSAVYLCASSLAAAYNEQFFGPGTRLTVL.

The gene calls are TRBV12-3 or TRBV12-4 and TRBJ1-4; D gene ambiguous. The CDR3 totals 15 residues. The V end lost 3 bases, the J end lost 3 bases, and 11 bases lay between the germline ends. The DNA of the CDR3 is TGTGCCAGCAGTTTCTCCGTTGGGGCTAATGAAAAACTGTTTTTT. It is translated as CASSFSVGANEKLFF.

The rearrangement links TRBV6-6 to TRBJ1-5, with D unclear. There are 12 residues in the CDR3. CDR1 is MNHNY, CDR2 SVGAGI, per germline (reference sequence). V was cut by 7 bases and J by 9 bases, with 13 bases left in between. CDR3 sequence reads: CASNRQEVPQHF. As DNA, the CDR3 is TGTGCCAGCAACCGTCAGGAAGTGCCCCAGCATTTT.